This TCR beta chain was found in a study of cytomegalovirus exposure and HLA in healthy donors. The PCR employed 60 Vbeta primers together with 13 Jbeta primers. Profiled with immunoSEQ multiplex PCR; TCRdb holds only in-frame clones, not every one. Seen here are 100,000 to 150,000 clones, under 80% observed once, and the top ten hold 4%. The receptor was isolated from a man aged 40-50 years in good health and CMV-seropositive. The sample taken for sequencing was PBMCs.

CDR3 residues: CASPKGVAPEVNEQFF. The CDR3 nucleotides are TGTGCCAGCCCTAAGGGGGTGGCACCGGAGGTGAATGAGCAGTTCTTC. V gene TRBV28 combines with J gene TRBJ2-1, with D possibly matching TRBD1 (6 bases). The CDR3 length is 16 residues. V lost 8 bases and J lost 7, with 24 bases in between. Germline CDR1 MDHEN, CDR2 SYDVKM.